This is a list of T cell receptor beta chains from one sample in a study of regulatory T cells in long-lasting Graves disease. From the multiplex PCR reads, TCRdb called clonotypes with MiXCR, one entry per CDR3 protein. The sample contains 350,000 to 500,000 distinct CDR3 sequences, roughly 17% of which appear only once. These data also formed part of another study, on T cells in Graves' hyperthyroidism and ophthalmopathy.

The specimen was peripheral blood mononuclear cells (PBMCs), collected at new diagnosis, from a patient treated with antithyroid drugs. These receptors all stem from a woman under 30 with Graves disease. Each CDR3 is given with its conserved first and last residue. Each record gives: J gene, CDR3 length, V gene, D gene, CDR3 protein. A D gene is named only where the DNA matches it firmly.

TRBJ2-7,18,TRBV6-5,NA,CASSYSARAPGHAYEQYF
TRBJ2-5,11,TRBV24-1,NA,CATGTQETQYF
TRBJ2-3,12,TRBV6-2/TRBV6-3,TRBD1,CTSGIGGDTQYF
TRBJ2-7,15,TRBV6-2/TRBV6-3,TRBD2,CASSAAGAGPYEQYF
TRBJ2-1,14,TRBV20-1,TRBD2,CSAPTSGQFYEQFF
TRBJ2-7,13,TRBV18,NA,CASSPPFRNEQYF
TRBJ2-1,17,TRBV7-2,NA,CASSTYQTGLSYNEQFF
TRBJ1-3,16,TRBV28,TRBD1,CASRPGGVSSGNTIYF
TRBJ1-2,14,TRBV19,NA,CASAAAGEGYGYTF
TRBJ1-5,14,TRBV20-1,NA,CSARGGNSNQPQHF
TRBJ2-1,15,TRBV7-8,TRBD1,CASSSRTGSYNEQFF
TRBJ2-7,13,TRBV7-9,NA,CASSSRVSYEQYF
TRBJ2-2,15,TRBV28,TRBD2,CASSLFGGSGGELFF
TRBJ1-2,15,TRBV27,TRBD1,CASRPGTDHSYGYTF
TRBJ2-1,14,TRBV15,NA,CATRAPDGYNEQFF
TRBJ2-1,19,TRBV9,TRBD2,CASSVEGTSGRFSYNEQFF
TRBJ1-5,13,TRBV28,NA,CASKRQVNQPQHF
TRBJ2-1,14,TRBV6-1,NA,CASIQDSVYNEQFF
TRBJ2-3,13,TRBV2,TRBD2,CASRAGGTDTQYF
TRBJ2-2,16,TRBV27,TRBD2,CASSLGTSSDTGELFF
TRBJ2-7,14,TRBV2,TRBD1,CASSRTGGAYEQYF
TRBJ2-7,14,TRBV29-1,TRBD1,CSVASRQGAYEQYF
TRBJ2-1,10,TRBV2,NA,CASSGLEKFF
TRBJ2-7,14,TRBV10-3,NA,CATKDSQNSYEQYF
TRBJ2-2,13,TRBV10-1,NA,CASSEQNTGELFF
TRBJ2-7,16,TRBV20-1,TRBD2,CSAREGGSLPGYEQYF
TRBJ2-1,14,TRBV13,TRBD2,CASSLFGGREEQFF
TRBJ2-5,12,TRBV20-1,NA,CSAREGRGTQYF